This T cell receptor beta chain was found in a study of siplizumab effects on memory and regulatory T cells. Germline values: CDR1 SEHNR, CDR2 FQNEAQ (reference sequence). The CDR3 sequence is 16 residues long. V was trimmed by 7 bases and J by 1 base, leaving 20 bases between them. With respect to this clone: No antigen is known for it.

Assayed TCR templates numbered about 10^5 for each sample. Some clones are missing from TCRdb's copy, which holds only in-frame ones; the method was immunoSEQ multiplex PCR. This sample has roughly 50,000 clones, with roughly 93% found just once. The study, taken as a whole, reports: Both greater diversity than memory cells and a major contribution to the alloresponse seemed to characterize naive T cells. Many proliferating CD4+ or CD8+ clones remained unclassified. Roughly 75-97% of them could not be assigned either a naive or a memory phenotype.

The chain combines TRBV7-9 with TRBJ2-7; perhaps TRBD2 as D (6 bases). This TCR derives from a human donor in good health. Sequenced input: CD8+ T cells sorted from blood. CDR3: CASTPTGGANSYEQYF. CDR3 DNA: TGTGCCAGCACCCCGACCGGCGGGGCGAATTCCTACGAGCAGTACTTC. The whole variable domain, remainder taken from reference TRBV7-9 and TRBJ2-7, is DTGVSQNPRHKITKRGQNVTFRCDPISEHNRLYWYRQTLGQGPEFLTYFQNEAQLEKSRLLSDRFSAERPKGSFSTLEIQRTEQGDSAMYLCASTPTGGANSYEQYFGPGTRLTVT.